The 24 T cell receptor beta chains reported below all come from one sample, sequenced in a study of cytomegalovirus exposure and HLA in healthy donors. Profiling relied on immunoSEQ multiplex PCR, and the TCRdb table lists in-frame clones only, not all of them. The table shows 90,000 to 130,000 clones, with 90% to 97% occurring only once. What was sequenced was PBMCs. The receptors shown here come from a woman under 30 in good health and CMV-seronegative.

The genes are TRBV5-1 and TRBJ2-7; 12 bases align to TRBD1. The CDR3 totals 15 residues. Germline-derived CDR1 and CDR2 are SGHRS and YFSETQ. Unmatched junction bases numbered 5, after V lost 2 bases and J lost 5 bases. This CDR3 reads CASSLGTGGLDEQYF. The DNA of the CDR3 is TGCGCCAGCAGCTTAGGGACAGGGGGCCTCGACGAGCAGTACTTC.

The rearrangement uses TRBV18 and TRBJ1-2; D remains unclear. Per the germline V gene, CDR1 is KGHSH and CDR2 is LQKENI. The CDR3 extends over 19 amino acids. V lost 3 bases, J lost 8 bases, and 31 bases lay in between. CDR3 residues: CASSPRASHLPPDLWGYTF. In nucleotides, the CDR3 is TGTGCCAGCTCACCGCGGGCCTCTCATCTTCCCCCTGACCTCTGGGGCTACACCTTC. The full variable domain, rest sourced from reference TRBV18 and TRBJ1-2, is NAGVMQNPRHLVRRRGQEARLRCSPMKGHSHVYWYRQLPEEGLKFMVYLQKENIIDESGMPKERFSAEFPKEGPSILRIQQVVRGDSAAYFCASSPRASHLPPDLWGYTFGSGTRLTVV.

This rearrangement joins TRBV5-4 to TRBJ2-3, with 8 bases that match TRBD2. Unmatched junction bases numbered 6, after V lost 1 base and J lost 2 bases. CDR3 length: 16 amino acids. Germline assignment: CDR1 SGHNT and CDR2 YYREEE (reference sequence). The CDR3 loop is CASSLKTGGITDTQYF. The CDR3 nucleotides are TGTGCCAGCAGCTTGAAGACGGGGGGGATCACAGATACGCAGTATTTT. The full variable domain, rest sourced from reference TRBV5-4 and TRBJ2-3, is ETGVTQSPTHLIKTRGQQVTLRCSSQSGHNTVSWYQQALGQGPQFIFQYYREEENGRGNFPPRFSGLQFPNYSSELNVNALELDDSALYLCASSLKTGGITDTQYFGPGTRLTVL.

This chain joins TRBV5-6 and TRBJ2-1; TRBD2 aligns across 13 bases. The CDR3 has 14 amino acids. Germline lookup yields CDR1 SGHDT and CDR2 YYEEEE. Germline trimming cut 3 bases from V and 7 bases from J; bases unmatched to any gene: 1. This CDR3 is CASSWGLAGNEQFF. The CDR3 DNA is TGTGCCAGCAGCTGGGGACTAGCGGGAAATGAGCAGTTCTTC.

The CDR3 DNA reads as TGTGCCAGCAGTCCCTCAGGGACTCTAAGCTATGGCTACACCTTC. It specifies CASSPSGTLSYGYTF. The chain recombines TRBV6-5 with TRBJ1-2; possible D gene TRBD1, 5 bases. Trimming took off 5 bases at V and 4 bases at J, with 17 bases between the two ends. The CDR3 runs to 15 residues. Germline CDR1 is MNHEY and CDR2 is SVGAGI.

V is TRBV15 and J is TRBJ1-2; TRBD1 matches at 9 bases. CDR1 is LNHNV and CDR2 is YYDKDF in the germline V gene (reference sequence). The CDR3 contains 15 residues. J lost 5 bases, V lost 2 bases, and 6 bases had no gene match. CDR3: CATSRPGQGVYGYTF. CDR3 nucleotides: TGTGCCACCAGCAGACCGGGACAGGGAGTTTATGGCTACACCTTC. The full variable domain, its missing parts supplied by reference TRBV15 and TRBJ1-2, is DAMVIQNPRYQVTQFGKPVTLSCSQTLNHNVMYWYQQKSSQAPKLLFHYYDKDFNNEADTPDNFQSRRPNTSFCFLDIRSPGLGDTAMYLCATSRPGQGVYGYTFGSGTRLTVV.

The chain uses TRBV28 and TRBJ1-1; 7 bases agree with TRBD1. CDR1 and CDR2 (germline): MDHEN, SYDVKM. CDR3 length: 13 residues. V lost 9 bases to trimming and J lost 5 bases; unmatched junction nucleotides: 9. CDR3 loop: CASFKGAPTEAFF. The CDR3 region has the DNA TGTGCCAGTTTTAAGGGGGCCCCTACTGAAGCTTTCTTT.

The chain employs TRBV5-1 and TRBJ1-1; 8 bases agree with TRBD1. CDR3 length: 16 amino acids. Germline CDR1 reads SGHRS; CDR2 reads YFSETQ. The trim removed 4 bases at V and 0 bases at J, leaving 8 bases unmatched. CDR3 amino acids: CASSRDRRRVNTEAFF. The CDR3 nucleotides read TGCGCCAGCAGCCGGGACAGGAGGAGGGTGAACACTGAAGCTTTCTTT.

V and J are TRBV27 and TRBJ1-2, with D perhaps matching TRBD1 (6 bases). V dropped 5 bases and J dropped 6 bases, with 25 bases sitting between them. The CDR3 length is 17 residues. Germline V gene lookup returns CDR1 MNHEY and CDR2 SMNVEV (reference sequence). As DNA, the CDR3 is TGTGCCAGCAGTGGGATCTATTTGGGGGGGCAGATCCATGGCTACACCTTC. Its translation: CASSGIYLGGQIHGYTF.

CDR3 in amino acids: CASSQDVDRAFGYTF. CDR3 in DNA: TGCGCCAGCAGCCAAGACGTGGACAGGGCTTTTGGCTACACCTTC. J is TRBJ1-2 and V is TRBV4-1; 8 nucleotides align to TRBD1. Germline loops: CDR1 MGHRA, CDR2 YSYEKL. There are 15 residues in the CDR3. After removal of 0 bases from V and 7 bases from J, the junction contained 7 bases not matched to a gene.

This chain joins TRBV5-1 and TRBJ2-1, with no clear D. This CDR3 is built from 17 residues. In germline, CDR1 is SGHRS, CDR2 YFSETQ. V gave up 0 bases and J gave up 3 bases, with 16 bases separating them. The CDR3 DNA sequence: TGCGCCAGCAGCTTGGGATCCGGTCCGAGAGACTACAATGAGCAGTTCTTC. It yields the protein CASSLGSGPRDYNEQFF.

The chain carries TRBV5-6 and TRBJ1-1; 8 bases agree with TRBD1. CDR1 SGHDT and CDR2 YYEEEE come from the germline V gene. The J segment lost 7 bases and the V segment lost 4 bases, leaving 3 bases of the junction unmatched. CDR3 length equals 12 residues. The CDR3 nucleotides are TGTGCCAGCAGCATGACAGGGGATGAAGCTTTCTTT. It codes for CASSMTGDEAFF.

The V call is TRBV28, the J call TRBJ1-2; 9 bases fit TRBD1. This CDR3 spans 13 amino acids. The germline CDR1 and CDR2 sequences are MDHEN and SYDVKM. J was trimmed by 4 bases and V by 4 bases; bases with no gene match: 1. This CDR3 reads CASSWDRAYGYTF. Here the CDR3 DNA reads TGTGCCAGCAGTTGGGACAGGGCCTATGGCTACACCTTC.

The J gene is TRBJ2-7, the V gene TRBV5-1; maybe TRBD2 (6 bases). Trimming left V 5 bases short and J 2 bases short, with 14 bases between. Per germline, CDR1 SGHRS and CDR2 YFSETQ. There are 14 residues in the CDR3. The CDR3 nucleotides are TGCGCCAGCAGTAACTTGGGGGGAGCCTACGAGCAGTACTTC. It specifies CASSNLGGAYEQYF.

V is TRBV28 and J is TRBJ1-2; TRBD1 aligns across 7 bases. From germline, CDR1 is MDHEN and CDR2 SYDVKM. Trimming removed 1 base from V and 8 bases from J; junction bases left unmatched: 4. This CDR3 contains 13 residues. In DNA form, the CDR3 reads TGTGCCAGCAGTTTATACCCAGGGGGAGGCTACACCTTC. Translating gives CASSLYPGGGYTF.

The V and J genes are TRBV11-2 and TRBJ1-1; 8 nucleotides match TRBD1. Trimming at V came to 5 bases and at J to 5 bases, leaving 10 bases not matched to a gene. Germline CDR1 and CDR2: SGHAT and FQNNGV. The CDR3 contains 15 residues. This CDR3 reads CASSTGADRVTEAFF. The CDR3 bases are TGTGCCAGCAGCACAGGGGCGGACAGGGTTACTGAAGCTTTCTTT.

Only one count was recorded for this clone. J is TRBJ2-3 and V is TRBV5-1; D is perhaps TRBD2 (7 bases). CDR1 and CDR2 (germline): SGHRS, YFSETQ. The CDR3 spans 14 residues. The V end was cut by 7 bases, the J end by 8 bases, with 20 bases between. The DNA of the CDR3 is TGCGCCAGCTACGGGGGGCGGAGCTCCGGTACGCAGTATTTT. Translated: CASYGGRSSGTQYF. Full variable domain (outside the CDR3, taken from reference TRBV5-1 and TRBJ2-3): KAGVTQTPRYLIKTRGQQVTLSCSPISGHRSVSWYQQTPGQGLQFLFEYFSETQRNKGNFPGRFSGRQFSNSRSEMNVSTLELGDSALYLCASYGGRSSGTQYFGPGTRLTVL.

The table lists this clone with a count of one. Germline and junction disagree at one end, which may indicate a read error. This rearrangement joins TRBV2 to TRBJ2-5, with a possible D match to TRBD1 (6 bases). This CDR3 is 13 amino acids long. The germline V gene encodes CDR1 SNHLY and CDR2 FYNNEI. The CDR3 is CASSGTVGEAQYF. CDR3 DNA: TGTGCCAGCAGTGGGACAGTAGGAGAGGCCCAGTACTTC.

This chain connects TRBV27 to TRBJ2-2, with a possible D match to TRBD1 (6 bases). Germline loops: CDR1 MNHEY, CDR2 SMNVEV (reference sequence). The CDR3 loop spans 15 amino acids. V lost 5 bases and J lost 3, with 13 bases in between. CDR3 coding DNA: TGTGCCAGCAGTACGAGCACAGGGTACACCGGGGAGCTGTTTTTT. Residues: CASSTSTGYTGELFF.

The chain carries TRBV6-1 and TRBJ1-5, with D perhaps matching TRBD1 (5 bases). The CDR3 sequence is 14 residues long. Germline CDR1 is MNHNS and CDR2 is SASEGT. The germline V and J ends were trimmed by 8 bases and 4 bases, with 15 bases remaining between them. This CDR3 is CASVRTGGNQPQHF. The CDR3 DNA reads TGTGCCAGCGTTAGAACCGGGGGGAATCAGCCCCAGCATTTT.

The chain joins TRBV28 to TRBJ1-2; D possibly corresponds to TRBD1 (6 bases). The CDR3 is 14 residues long. Per the germline V gene, CDR1 is MDHEN and CDR2 is SYDVKM. V shed 5 bases and J shed 9 bases, with 19 bases lying between them. Here the CDR3 reads CASSQGTDVVRYTF. The CDR3 DNA reads TGTGCCAGCAGTCAGGGGACGGACGTTGTTCGCTACACCTTC.

This chain joins TRBV10-3 and TRBJ1-1; D may be TRBD1 (6 bases). Trimming took off 4 bases at V and 7 bases at J, with 13 bases between the two ends. Per the germline V gene, CDR1 is ENHRY and CDR2 is SYGVKD. This CDR3 is 13 amino acids long. This CDR3 reads CAISGQGHHEAFF. As DNA, the CDR3 is TGTGCCATCAGTGGTCAGGGACACCATGAAGCTTTCTTT.

This sequence joins TRBV7-2 and TRBJ2-3; D possibly corresponds to TRBD1 (5 bases). Germline assignment: CDR1 SGHTA and CDR2 FQGNSA. The length of the CDR3 is 15 residues. Deletions cut 5 bases from V and 0 bases from J, with 12 bases between. The CDR3 loop is CASSRRQTSTDTQYF. Written as DNA, the CDR3 is TGTGCCAGCAGCAGGAGACAGACTAGCACAGATACGCAGTATTTT.

The rearrangement joins TRBV2 to TRBJ1-2; TRBD1 is a possible D gene (5 bases). V lost 1 base and J lost 4, with 22 bases in between. The length of the CDR3 is 18 residues. CDR1 and CDR2 from the germline V gene are SNHLY and FYNNEI. CDR3 sequence: CASSEEGSRGYLSYGYTF. For the CDR3, the DNA is TGTGCCAGCAGTGAAGAGGGGTCACGAGGCTATCTTAGCTATGGCTACACCTTC.